This T cell receptor (beta chain) is drawn from a study of blood T cell repertoires in COVID-19 (TCRdb year 2020). In terms of the full investigation: Samples from collaborators originated in the United States, Italy and Spain and spanned both the acute and convalescent phases of COVID-19. The prospective study material was composed of cDNA or gDNA derived from T cells, B-cell-depleted T cells, or PBMCs. Deeply sampled blood TCRbeta repertoires from subjects exposed to, actively infected with, or recovered from COVID-19 were included in the dataset. The repertoires were released in a freely available public database intended as a resource for research on the immune response to SARS-CoV-2. Samples came from the ongoing ImmuneRACE study (first 160 participants) plus 1,254 subjects from 6 global collaborators. Sample metadata almost always included a de-identified subject ID, COVID-19 status, age in years and sex. Where HLA class I and class II types were available, the types were taken from metadata supplied by the sample provider, not from assay-based typing.

This clone was observed a few times. Its antigen remains undetermined. No base qualities exist here, and no much larger clone lies one base off it. The V and J ends are trimmed by 4 bases and 0 bases, leaving 6 bases between them. Reading the germline V gene gives CDR1 SQVTM and CDR2 ANQGSEA. The CDR3 goes from the cysteine to the phenylalanine over 12 residues. Of all the DNA, just the CDR3 is kept, 36 bases in frame from base 1. Enrolling through a virtual design, the prospective study's participants ranged in age from roughly 18 to 90 years and lived across roughly 23 United States geographic areas. To assign participants to cohorts, the prospective study relied on clinical history that participants themselves reported in a screening survey and a study questionnaire. A participant counted as exposed if, within 2 weeks of entering the study, that participant had been in contact with someone who had a PCR-confirmed or clinician-diagnosed COVID-19 case. In the prospective study, mobile phlebotomists collected whole blood, serum and a nasopharyngeal or oropharyngeal swab from each participant. Participants in the prospective study had the option to provide additional blood draws and questionnaires over a roughly two-month period. Before DNA extraction, blood samples from the prospective study were shipped at room temperature or frozen.

TCRbeta CDR3 regions were amplified from genomic DNA by means of the immunoSEQ Assay, a bias-controlled multiplex PCR. Under the source paper's analysis protocol: The number of nucleated cells in each sample was estimated by amplification of reference gene primers within the assay. To quantify the absolute abundance of each unique TCRbeta CDR3 rearrangement, sequence reads were collapsed and filtered. For each sample, productive Simpson clonality was calculated as the square root of Simpson's diversity index over productive rearrangements. TCRdb retrieved this table from immuneACCESS and kept in-frame rearrangements only. Not all clones are present; in checked studies, unresolved V genes account for under half, and no reason is known for the remainder. V and J calls and clone size come straight from that table; D and trimming were deduced from the DNA. Counted in this sample were over 130,000 clones; roughly 80% of them appeared once. 1.5% to 2% of the sample lies in the top ten.

Paper-wide results and their limitations: The quantity of clinical and demographic metadata differed by source and by participant and was supplied without curation.

The clonotype comes from a woman aged 18-29 years who had been exposed to COVID-19. The sequenced material came from PBMCs or T cells enriched from blood (not recorded which). The rearrangement combines TRBV29-1 with TRBJ1-1, with no confidently assigned D gene. The nucleotides are TGCAGCGTTGTCGCTATGAACACTGAAGCTTTCTTT. It translates as CSVVAMNTEAFF.